The 18 T cell receptor beta chains below were found in one sample sequenced in a study of blood T cell repertoires in COVID-19. The repertoire was sequenced with immunoSEQ multiplex PCR; TCRdb's copy has only in-frame clones and lacks some. The data hold roughly 250,000 clones, with more than 75% observed a single time. The specimen was peripheral blood. These receptors originate from a woman between 45 and 60 years old with acute or convalescent COVID-19.

The chain links TRBV7-2 to TRBJ2-1; 7 bases fit TRBD2. The CDR3 spans 14 residues. The V segment lost 0 bases and the J segment 7 bases; nucleotides outside the gene matches: 3. CDR1 and CDR2 from the germline V gene are SGHTA and FQGNSA. CDR3 sequence (DNA): TGTGCCAGCAGCTTAGCGGCGGGAGATAATGAGCAGTTCTTC. It yields the protein CASSLAAGDNEQFF.

The count of this clone is one. The V and J genes are TRBV7-9 and TRBJ2-1; TRBD2 matches 11 bases. V was pared by 5 bases and J by 4 bases, with 4 bases of the junction left unmatched. The length of the CDR3 is 15 residues. Germline CDR1 SEHNR, CDR2 FQNEAQ (reference sequence). CDR3 nucleotide sequence: TGTGCCAGCAGCGCGGGACTAGCGGATTACAATGAGCAGTTCTTC. Amino acids: CASSAGLADYNEQFF.

CDR3 in DNA: TGTGCCAGCACTACAGGGTTAGATAATGAGCAGTTCTTC. It specifies CASTTGLDNEQFF. The gene calls are TRBV9 and TRBJ2-1, with D perhaps matching TRBD1 (6 bases). Germline V gives CDR1 SGDLS, CDR2 YYNGEE. The CDR3 totals 13 residues. Trimming took off 6 bases at V and 7 bases at J, with 14 bases between the two ends.

The chain combines TRBV28 with TRBJ2-1; 7 positions agree with TRBD1. The trim removed 5 bases at V and 1 base at J, leaving 2 bases unmatched. The CDR3 spans 14 residues. Germline CDR1 and CDR2: MDHEN and SYDVKM. The CDR3 spells CASSDRVSYNEQFF. The CDR3 DNA reads as TGTGCCAGCAGTGACAGGGTTTCCTACAATGAGCAGTTCTTC.

This chain uses TRBV12-3 or TRBV12-4 with TRBJ2-7; unclear D gene. The V end lost 2 bases, the J end lost 5 bases, and 7 bases lay between the germline ends. The CDR3 has 12 residues. The CDR3 spells CASSLRVNEQYF. The CDR3 nucleotides are TGTGCCAGCAGTTTACGGGTGAACGAGCAGTACTTC.

This chain connects TRBV18 to TRBJ2-1; 10 bases align to TRBD2. Germline loops: CDR1 KGHSH, CDR2 LQKENI. This CDR3 spans 16 amino acids. The junction had 11 bases not matched to a gene; V was cut back by 4 bases and J by 8 bases. The CDR3 is CASSLTAGLASDEQFF. In DNA, the CDR3 is TGTGCCAGCTCACTAACCGCGGGACTAGCGTCCGATGAGCAGTTCTTC.

The rearrangement links TRBV28 to TRBJ1-2; TRBD1 matches 8 bases. V was pared by 6 bases and J by 4 bases, with 4 bases of the junction left unmatched. Germline V CDR1 and CDR2: MDHEN, SYDVKM. CDR3 length: 13 residues. The CDR3 DNA reads as TGTGCCAGCAGCCTGACAGGGGTCTATGGCTACACCTTC. Translating it yields CASSLTGVYGYTF.

The chain is built from TRBV5-4 and TRBJ2-1; 13 nucleotides align to TRBD2. CDR3 length: 15 amino acids. Trimming took 4 bases from V and 13 from J; bases not matched to a gene: 11. Germline CDR1 SGHNT, CDR2 YYREEE (reference sequence). CDR3 sequence reads: CASSPGTSGNPRQFF. CDR3 nucleotides: TGTGCCAGCAGCCCCGGGACTAGCGGGAACCCAAGACAGTTCTTC. The full variable domain, its missing parts supplied by reference TRBV5-4 and TRBJ2-1, is ETGVTQSPTHLIKTRGQQVTLRCSSQSGHNTVSWYQQALGQGPQFIFQYYREEENGRGNFPPRFSGLQFPNYSSELNVNALELDDSALYLCASSPGTSGNPRQFFGPGTRLTVL.

V usage is TRBV5-1 and J usage is TRBJ2-5; 8 bases fit TRBD2. The J segment lost 4 bases and the V segment lost 0 bases, leaving 2 bases of the junction unmatched. CDR3 size: 14 residues. Germline V CDR1 and CDR2: SGHRS, YFSETQ. CDR3 residues: CASSLAAGGETQYF. CDR3 bases: TGCGCCAGCAGCTTGGCGGCGGGAGGAGAGACCCAGTACTTC.

The J gene is TRBJ2-7, the V gene TRBV6-5, with TRBD2 identical over 9 bases. The CDR3 consists of 14 residues. J was trimmed by 3 bases and V by 6 bases; bases with no gene match: 6. The germline gives CDR1 MNHEY, CDR2 SVGAGI. The CDR3 DNA is TGTGCCAGCAGGATAGCGGGAGCCAGCTACGAGCAGTACTTC. Protein: CASRIAGASYEQYF.

The genes are TRBV6-6 and TRBJ2-4; 9 nucleotides align to TRBD1. With 0 bases clipped from V and 7 bases from J, the junction kept 4 bases outside the gene matches. Germline V gene data show CDR1 as MNHNY and CDR2 as SVGAGI (reference sequence). This CDR3 spans 15 amino acids. CDR3 in DNA: TGTGCCAGCAGTTACTCACAGGGGGCCCGGAACATTCAGTACTTC. Its protein is CASSYSQGARNIQYF.

The V call is TRBV6-5, the J call TRBJ1-6, with 8 bases that match TRBD1. CDR1 and CDR2 from the germline V gene are MNHEY and SVGAGI. The V gene end was trimmed by 6 bases and the J gene end by 6 bases; junction bases not matched to a gene: 4. CDR3 length: 14 amino acids. The CDR3 nucleotides read TGTGCCAGCAGAAAACAGGGGGTTAATTCACCCCTCCACTTT. It yields the protein CASRKQGVNSPLHF.

CDR3: CASRVTSGSSYEQYF. CDR3 bases: TGCGCCAGCAGAGTAACTAGCGGGAGCTCCTACGAGCAGTACTTC. The chain couples TRBV5-1 to TRBJ2-7, with 11 bases that match TRBD2. Germline values: CDR1 SGHRS, CDR2 YFSETQ. This CDR3 has 15 amino acids. Losses at the gene ends were 5 bases for V and 0 bases for J; bases not matched to a gene: 4.

This chain connects TRBV15 to TRBJ1-4; D remains unclear. The germline CDR1 and CDR2 sequences are LNHNV and YYDKDF (reference sequence). The length of the CDR3 is 12 residues. V was pared by 1 base and J by 8 bases, with 5 bases between. Here the CDR3 DNA reads TGTGCCACCAGCAGAGTACTAGAAAAACTGTTTTTT. Its translation: CATSRVLEKLFF. The full variable domain, rest sourced from reference TRBV15 and TRBJ1-4, is DAMVIQNPRYQVTQFGKPVTLSCSQTLNHNVMYWYQQKSSQAPKLLFHYYDKDFNNEADTPDNFQSRRPNTSFCFLDIRSPGLGDTAMYLCATSRVLEKLFFGSGTQLSVL.

This clone came up once. Here the CDR3 DNA reads TGTGCCAGCAGTGATGTGGTTGGCTCTTCAGGGGAGACCCAGTACTTC. This translates into CASSDVVGSSGETQYF. The chain carries TRBV2 and TRBJ2-5, with a tentative D call TRBD1 (5 bases). With 3 bases removed from V and 5 bases from J, the gap between germline ends came to 19 bases. Per the germline V gene, CDR1 is SNHLY and CDR2 is FYNNEI. The CDR3 covers 16 residues.

Comment on this clone: Other DNA sequences in this sample translate to the same CDR3. This sequence joins TRBV5-1 and TRBJ2-1, with 7 bases aligning to TRBD1. This CDR3 is 13 amino acids long. The germline V gene has CDR1 SGHRS and CDR2 YFSETQ. With V trimmed by 4 bases and J by 4 bases, 2 bases remained unmatched. CDR3 DNA sequence: TGCGCCAGCAGCCGGGACAGTTACAATGAGCAGTTCTTC. Encoded protein: CASSRDSYNEQFF.

This chain joins TRBV5-1 and TRBJ2-1; 15 bases match TRBD2. The V segment lost 4 bases and the J segment 1 base; nucleotides outside the gene matches: 3. Germline V gives CDR1 SGHRS, CDR2 YFSETQ. There are 17 residues in the CDR3. CDR3 in amino acids: CASSRGLAGGSYNEQFF. The CDR3 nucleotides are TGCGCCAGCAGCCGGGGACTAGCGGGAGGATCCTACAATGAGCAGTTCTTC. Filled out from reference TRBV5-1 and TRBJ2-1, the complete variable domain reads KAGVTQTPRYLIKTRGQQVTLSCSPISGHRSVSWYQQTPGQGLQFLFEYFSETQRNKGNFPGRFSGRQFSNSRSEMNVSTLELGDSALYLCASSRGLAGGSYNEQFFGPGTRLTVL.

The chain joins TRBV18 to TRBJ1-5; 8 bases map to TRBD1. This CDR3 is 17 amino acids long. The junction had 7 bases not matched to a gene; V was cut back by 1 base and J by 2 bases. CDR1 is KGHSH, CDR2 LQKENI, per germline. CDR3 sequence: CASSPLGQGGGNQPQHF. The CDR3 DNA is TGTGCCAGCTCACCACTAGGACAGGGCGGGGGCAATCAGCCCCAGCATTTT.